This T cell receptor (beta chain) was captured in a study of T cells of healthy individuals. V shed 7 bases and J 4 bases; nucleotides not matched to a gene: 6. In germline, CDR1 is DFQATT, CDR2 SNEGSKA (reference sequence). This CDR3 is built from 13 residues. This clonotype was seen more than once but under ten times. Via MiXCR, TCRdb re-called the 5' RACE reads, giving one row per CDR3 protein. The table shows 60,000 to 80,000 distinct CDR3 sequences, with roughly 17% occurring only once. This TCR derives from a human donor in good health. This chain joins TRBV20-1 and TRBJ2-1, with 8 bases that match TRBD2. DNA for the CDR3: TGCAGTGTATCGGGCGGGGGGTACAATGAGCAGTTCTTC. It encodes CSVSGGGYNEQFF.